Following are 7 T cell receptor beta chains from one sample sequenced in a study of T-cell memory formation after mild COVID-19. One entry per CDR3 protein results from TCRdb running MiXCR on the 5' RACE reads. Of more than 300,000 distinct CDR3 sequences in the sample, approximately 15% were seen once. The sample consisted of PBMCs or a T cell subset sorted from them (not recorded which). The receptors were sampled from a young man who had mild COVID-19 (a few samples of this study predate the infection). Cell type and time point are not known.

In nucleotides, the CDR3 is TGCGCCAGCAGCCAAGCCGGACCCTATGGCTACACCTTC. Its protein is CASSQAGPYGYTF. The genes are TRBV4-3 and TRBJ1-2, with no clear D. There are 13 residues in the CDR3. Germline CDR1 is LGHNA and CDR2 is YSLEER. The germline V and J ends were trimmed by 1 base and 4 bases, with 7 bases remaining between them.

This clonotype was observed a handful of times. The gene calls are TRBV7-8 and TRBJ1-5, with TRBD1 matching over 12 bases. Per germline, CDR1 SGHVS and CDR2 FQNEAQ. V lost 4 bases and J lost 5; bases outside the gene matches: 9. The CDR3 is 17 residues long. In DNA form, the CDR3 reads TGTGCCAGCAGCTCACCCCTGGGACAGGGGGCCCATCAGCCCCAGCATTTT. Protein sequence: CASSSPLGQGAHQPQHF. The variable domain in full, with the rest retrieved from reference TRBV7-8 and TRBJ1-5, is GAGVSQSPRYKVAKRGQDVALRCDPISGHVSLFWYQQALGQGPEFLTYFQNEAQLDKSGLPSDRFFAERPEGSVSTLKIQRTQQEDSAVYLCASSSPLGQGAHQPQHFGDGTRLSIL.

This clonotype turned up a few times. The rearrangement joins TRBV3-1 to TRBJ1-1; TRBD1 aligns across 10 bases. Germline V gives CDR1 LGHDT, CDR2 YNNKEL (reference sequence). The trim removed 2 bases at V and 4 bases at J, leaving 7 bases unmatched. The CDR3 runs 16 residues. CDR3 DNA sequence: TGTGCCAGCAGCCAACAACCGGGACAGGGGACCACTGAAGCTTTCTTT. It specifies CASSQQPGQGTTEAFF.

This chain joins TRBV6-1 and TRBJ1-1, with D unclear. Looked up from germline, CDR1 is MNHNS and CDR2 is SASEGT. The CDR3 covers 13 residues. V gave up 4 bases and J gave up 6 bases, with 12 bases separating them. The CDR3 coding sequence is TGTGCCAGCAGTGGTCCCGGGTATTCTGAAGCTTTCTTT. Its translation is CASSGPGYSEAFF.

The chain combines TRBV11-2 with TRBJ2-1; 7 bases line up with TRBD1. The CDR3 has 17 amino acids. The trim removed 5 bases at V and 0 bases at J, leaving 10 bases unmatched. Germline CDR1 SGHAT, CDR2 FQNNGV. The CDR3 protein is CASSPVGQASSYNEQFF. Written as DNA, the CDR3 is TGTGCCAGCAGCCCCGTTGGACAGGCGAGCTCCTACAATGAGCAGTTCTTC.

This clonotype was counted a few times. The J gene is TRBJ1-3, the V gene TRBV7-2, with D unclear. Looked up from germline, CDR1 is SGHTA and CDR2 is FQGNSA. The V gene lost 1 base and the J gene lost 6 bases, with 4 bases spanning the gap. The CDR3 is made up of 12 amino acids. The CDR3 sequence is CASSLGPNTIYF. CDR3 DNA: TGTGCCAGCAGCTTAGGCCCAAACACCATATATTTT.

This clonotype was picked up a small number of times. The chain links TRBV19 to TRBJ1-1; D remains unclear. Germline CDR1 is LNHDA and CDR2 is SQIVND (reference sequence). The V gene lost 1 base and the J gene lost 1 base, with 10 bases spanning the gap. This CDR3 is built from 15 residues. The CDR3 spells CASSIAHSPNTEAFF. DNA for the CDR3: TGTGCCAGTAGTATAGCCCACAGCCCGAACACTGAAGCTTTCTTT.